Presented here are 2 T cell receptor beta chains from one specimen sequenced in a study of blood T cell repertoires in COVID-19. Only in-frame clones appear in the TCRdb table, and some are missing; sequencing was by immunoSEQ multiplex PCR. The sample records about 240,000 clones, about 80% being singletons. The sample comprised peripheral blood. These receptors all come from a man aged 25-45 years who had recovered from COVID-19.

This clone appeared a single time. The CDR3, as DNA: TGTGCCAGCAGCAGTCTGACAGGTTACGAGCAGTACGTC. It encodes CASSSLTGYEQYV. The chain combines TRBV21-1 with TRBJ2-7; no check of the table's D call, TRBD1, against the DNA was made. TRBV21-1 corresponds to a pseudogene. The CDR3 loop spans 13 amino acids.

This rearrangement joins TRBV9 to TRBJ1-2; a weak D match, TRBD1 (5 bases). The CDR3 runs 14 residues. Germline-derived CDR1 and CDR2 are SGDLS and YYNGEE. The V end lost 4 bases, the J end lost 6 bases, and 16 bases lay between the germline ends. The chain's CDR3 is CASSPDSPSNGYTF. DNA of the CDR3: TGTGCCAGCAGCCCTGACAGTCCTAGTAATGGCTACACCTTC.